These 8 T cell receptor beta chains were all obtained from the same sample, sequenced in a study of T-cell reconstitution after alpha-beta-depleted transplantation in children. A library of TCRbeta sequences, prepared with unique molecular identifiers, was generated. From the PCR reads, TCRdb called clonotypes with MiXCR, one entry per CDR3 protein. The sample has 500,000 to 600,000 distinct CDR3 sequences, around 17% seen once; the top ten hold 3.3%. This specimen was PBMCs from the stem cell graft donor, taken from the stem cell graft. The receptors here all came from a human donor who donated a stem cell graft to a child with acute lymphoblastic leukemia.

The chain recombines TRBV9 with TRBJ2-3, with 8 bases lining up with TRBD1. CDR3 length: 16 amino acids. V was pared by 3 bases and J by 2 bases, with 8 bases of the junction left unmatched. CDR1 is SGDLS and CDR2 is YYNGEE in the germline V gene. CDR3: CASSAGGQGATDTQYF. CDR3 in DNA: TGTGCCAGCAGCGCTGGTGGACAGGGAGCCACAGATACGCAGTATTTT.

This chain connects TRBV9 to TRBJ2-7, with TRBD2 matching over 13 bases. The J segment lost 4 bases and the V segment lost 4 bases, leaving 8 bases of the junction unmatched. The CDR3 is 16 residues long. The V gene's germline CDR1 is SGDLS and CDR2 YYNGEE. In DNA form, the CDR3 reads TGTGCCAGCAGCTCCACGGGACTAGCGGGGAATTACGAGCAGTACTTC. This sequence encodes CASSSTGLAGNYEQYF. The entire variable domain, with the rest obtained from reference TRBV9 and TRBJ2-7, is as follows: DSGVTQTPKHLITATGQRVTLRCSPRSGDLSVYWYQQSLDQGLQFLIQYYNGEERAKGNILERFSAQQFPDLHSELNLSSLELGDSALYFCASSSTGLAGNYEQYFGPGTRLTVT.

This chain links TRBV18 with TRBJ1-5, with D uncertain. The CDR3 spans 15 residues. The V and J ends lost 4 bases and 2 bases respectively, with 12 bases between them. Germline values: CDR1 KGHSH, CDR2 LQKENI. The CDR3 DNA reads TGTGCCAGCTCACTTGGTGATTCTGGCAATCAGCCCCAGCATTTT. This translates into CASSLGDSGNQPQHF.

This clonotype was observed at least ten times. The junction departs from the called germline gene at one end, perhaps through a read error. The chain links TRBV20-1 to TRBJ1-1; D ambiguous. In germline, CDR1 is DFQATT, CDR2 SNEGSKA (reference sequence). The CDR3 is 11 amino acids. The CDR3 loop reads CSVRRRTEAFF. CDR3 coding DNA: TGCAGTGTTAGACGGCGGACTGAAGCTTTCTTT.

There are a few counts of this clonotype. The chain couples TRBV5-5 to TRBJ2-7; tentatively, D is TRBD1 or TRBD2 (6 bases each). The length of the CDR3 is 13 residues. The V end lost 4 bases, the J end lost 2 bases, and 10 bases lay between the germline ends. CDR1 is SGHKS, CDR2 YYEKEE, per germline (reference sequence). In DNA, the CDR3 is TGTGCCAGCAGCCATCGGGGGCCCTACGAGCAGTACTTC. This codes for CASSHRGPYEQYF.

This clonotype occurred a few times. The rearrangement links TRBV19 to TRBJ2-1; 10 bases fit TRBD1. V gave up 8 bases and J gave up 4 bases; unmatched junction bases: 23. CDR3 length: 20 residues. CDR1 is LNHDA and CDR2 is SQIVND in the germline V gene (reference sequence). This CDR3 reads CASSQKGTGAYWRFYNEQFF. CDR3 DNA sequence: TGTGCCAGTTCCCAGAAGGGGACAGGGGCTTACTGGAGGTTTTACAATGAGCAGTTCTTC.

The chain uses TRBV11-1 and TRBJ2-7; the match to TRBD2 covers 11 bases. The CDR3 totals 18 residues. The germline gives CDR1 SGHAT, CDR2 FQDESV (reference sequence). J lost 0 bases, V lost 5 bases, and 12 bases had no gene match. The CDR3 DNA sequence: TGTGCCAGCAGCCCTGTGGCTAGCGGGAGGATCAGCTCCTACGAGCAGTACTTC. Its translation is CASSPVASGRISSYEQYF.

This clonotype has just a few counts. The chain combines TRBV19 with TRBJ1-1; D is undetermined. This CDR3 has 12 amino acids. The germline V and J ends were trimmed by 7 bases and 2 bases, with 8 bases remaining between them. Germline V CDR1 and CDR2: LNHDA, SQIVND (reference sequence). The CDR3, as DNA: TGTGCCAGTATAGCAGGAAACACTGAAGCTTTCTTT. This gives the protein CASIAGNTEAFF.